The rows below give T cell receptor beta chains drawn from one sample of a study of vaccination effects on CD4 cells after COVID-19. Sequencing was performed with immunoSEQ multiplex PCR; in TCRdb, only in-frame clones are kept and a portion is missing. The sample carries around 46,000 clones, around 63% recorded once. Their target antigens are unknown. This specimen consisted of CD4+ T cells from PBMCs cultured without peptide, obtained before COVID-19 vaccination. The origin of the receptors is a human donor who received a COVID-19 vaccine. CDR3s include the opening cysteine and the closing phenylalanine or tryptophan. D genes are given only for firm matches. The size field is filled for only some rows; it gives once, few, many or a size class.

clone_size	d_call	v_call	j_call	cdr3_aa	cdr3_nt
.	.	TRBV7-9	TRBJ2-5	CASSYLYQEETQYF	TGTGCCAGCAGCTACCTATATCAGGAGGAGACCCAGTACTTC
.	TRBD1	TRBV28	TRBJ1-6	CASSPRDRGPSSYNSPLHF	TGTGCCAGCAGTCCCCGGGACAGGGGACCCAGCTCCTATAATTCACCCCTCCACTTT
.	.	TRBV23-1	TRBJ1-2	CASSQFRQSNYGYTF	TGCGCCAGCAGTCAATTCCGACAGTCTAACTATGGCTACACCTTC
few	.	TRBV6-2/TRBV6-3	TRBJ1-2	CASSYNLDYGYTF	TGTGCCAGCAGTTACAATTTGGACTATGGCTACACCTTC
.	.	TRBV5-1	TRBJ2-1	CASTPWGPGALSSYNEQFF	TGCGCCAGCACCCCTTGGGGACCGGGAGCCCTGAGCTCCTACAATGAGCAGTTCTTC
.	TRBD2	TRBV18	TRBJ2-3	CASSGGSTDTQYF	TGTGCCAGCTCCGGGGGGAGCACAGATACGCAGTATTTT
.	.	TRBV5-1	TRBJ2-3	CASSAQGIGADTQYF	TGCGCCAGCAGCGCTCAGGGGATCGGCGCAGATACGCAGTATTTT
.	.	TRBV29-1	TRBJ1-3	CSVEATDRDTIYF	TGCAGCGTTGAAGCTACCGACCGGGACACCATATATTTT
.	TRBD1	TRBV28	TRBJ1-1	CASSLYRGEAFF	TGTGCCAGCAGTTTATACAGGGGGGAAGCTTTCTTT
.	.	TRBV7-2	TRBJ1-4	CASSSQATNEKLFF	TGTGCCAGCAGCTCACAGGCAACTAATGAAAAACTGTTTTTT
.	.	TRBV24-1	TRBJ1-1	CATPLGRRAPKPPEAFF	TGTGCCACCCCACTGGGGCGCCGGGCCCCCAAACCTCCTGAAGCTTTCTTT
.	.	TRBV15	TRBJ2-1	CATSGLGLAQANEQFF	TGTGCCACCAGCGGACTGGGGCTAGCACAGGCCAATGAGCAGTTCTTC
.	.	TRBV20-1	TRBJ2-3	CSAPSLTGTGF	TGCAGTGCCCCGAGCCTCACAGGGACTGGTTTC
.	.	TRBV5-1	TRBJ1-1	CASSPTVSNTEAFF	TGCGCCAGCAGCCCGACAGTGTCGAACACTGAAGCTTTCTTT
.	.	TRBV10-3	TRBJ1-3	CAISAGGGNTIYF	TGTGCCATCAGTGCGGGCGGTGGAAACACCATATATTTT
.	.	TRBV5-1	TRBJ2-2	CASSQLGGTNTGELFF	TGCGCCAGCAGCCAACTGGGGGGTACGAACACCGGGGAGCTGTTTTTT